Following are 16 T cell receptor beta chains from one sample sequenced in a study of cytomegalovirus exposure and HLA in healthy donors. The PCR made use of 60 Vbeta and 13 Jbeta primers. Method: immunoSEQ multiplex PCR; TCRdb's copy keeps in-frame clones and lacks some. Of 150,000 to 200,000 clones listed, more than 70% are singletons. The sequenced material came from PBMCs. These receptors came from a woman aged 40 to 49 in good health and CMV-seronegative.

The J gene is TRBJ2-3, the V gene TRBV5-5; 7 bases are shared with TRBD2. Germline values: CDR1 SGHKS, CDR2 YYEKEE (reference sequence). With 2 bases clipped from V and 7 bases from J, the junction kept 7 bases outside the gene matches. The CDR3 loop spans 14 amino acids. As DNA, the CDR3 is TGTGCCAGCAGCTTCGAGCGGGAACCGTATACGCAGTATTTT. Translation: CASSFEREPYTQYF.

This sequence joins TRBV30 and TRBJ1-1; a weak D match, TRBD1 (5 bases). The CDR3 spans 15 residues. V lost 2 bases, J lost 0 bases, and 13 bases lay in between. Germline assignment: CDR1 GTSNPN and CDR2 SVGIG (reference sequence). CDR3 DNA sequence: TGTGCCTGGAGTCGACCGGACAATTTGAACACTGAAGCTTTCTTT. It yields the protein CAWSRPDNLNTEAFF.

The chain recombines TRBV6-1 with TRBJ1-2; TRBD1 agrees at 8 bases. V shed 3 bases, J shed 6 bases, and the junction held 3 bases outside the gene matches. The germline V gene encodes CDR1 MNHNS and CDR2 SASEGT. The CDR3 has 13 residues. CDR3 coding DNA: TGTGCCAGCAGTGATACAGGGGGGCATGGCTACACCTTC. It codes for CASSDTGGHGYTF.

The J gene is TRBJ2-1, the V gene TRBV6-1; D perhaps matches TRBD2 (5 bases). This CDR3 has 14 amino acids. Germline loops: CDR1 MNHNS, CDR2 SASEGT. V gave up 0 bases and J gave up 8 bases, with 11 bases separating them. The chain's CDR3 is CASSEAGESHEQFF. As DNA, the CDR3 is TGTGCCAGCAGTGAAGCGGGAGAGTCCCATGAGCAGTTCTTC.

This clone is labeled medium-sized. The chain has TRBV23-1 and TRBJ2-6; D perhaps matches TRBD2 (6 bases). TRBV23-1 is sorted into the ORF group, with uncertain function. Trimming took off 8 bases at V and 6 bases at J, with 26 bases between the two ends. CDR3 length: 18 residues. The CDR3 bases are TGCGCCAGCGGCCGGCCGGGGGATATTTCTGGGGTGGCCAACGTCCTGACTTTC. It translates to CASGRPGDISGVANVLTF.

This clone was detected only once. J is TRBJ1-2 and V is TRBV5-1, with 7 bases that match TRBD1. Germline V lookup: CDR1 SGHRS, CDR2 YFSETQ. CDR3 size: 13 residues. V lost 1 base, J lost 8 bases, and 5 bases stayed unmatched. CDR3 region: CASSLQGELGYTF. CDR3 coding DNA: TGCGCCAGCAGCTTGCAGGGGGAGCTAGGCTACACCTTC.

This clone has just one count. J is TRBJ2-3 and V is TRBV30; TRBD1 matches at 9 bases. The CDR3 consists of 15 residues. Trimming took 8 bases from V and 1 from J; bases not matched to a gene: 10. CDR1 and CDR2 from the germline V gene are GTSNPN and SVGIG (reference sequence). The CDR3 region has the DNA TGTGCCGGAGACACAGGGGGCTGGCGCACAGATACGCAGTATTTT. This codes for CAGDTGGWRTDTQYF. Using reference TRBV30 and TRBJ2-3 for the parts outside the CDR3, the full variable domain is SQTIHQWPATLVQPVGSPLSLECTVEGTSNPNLYWYRQAAGRGLQLLFYSVGIGQISSEVPQNLSASRPQDRQFILSSKKLLLSDSGFYLCAGDTGGWRTDTQYFGPGTRLTVL.

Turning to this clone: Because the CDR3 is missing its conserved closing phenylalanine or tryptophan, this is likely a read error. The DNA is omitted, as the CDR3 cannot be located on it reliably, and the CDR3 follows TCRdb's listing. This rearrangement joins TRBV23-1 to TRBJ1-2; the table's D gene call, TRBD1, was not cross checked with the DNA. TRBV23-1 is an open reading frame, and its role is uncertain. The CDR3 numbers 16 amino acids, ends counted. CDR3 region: CASSHPRQGLWLHLRI.

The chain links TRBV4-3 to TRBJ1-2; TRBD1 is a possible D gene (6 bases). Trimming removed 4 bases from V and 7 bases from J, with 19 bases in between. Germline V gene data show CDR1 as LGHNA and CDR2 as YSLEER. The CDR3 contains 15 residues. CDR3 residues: CASSPDSRGRGGYTF. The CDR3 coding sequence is TGCGCCAGCAGCCCAGATTCCAGGGGACGAGGTGGCTACACCTTC.

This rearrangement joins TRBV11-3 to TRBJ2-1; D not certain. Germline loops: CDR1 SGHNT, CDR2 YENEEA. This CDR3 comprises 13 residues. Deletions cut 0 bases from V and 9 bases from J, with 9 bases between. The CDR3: CASSLDSLLEQFF. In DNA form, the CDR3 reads TGTGCCAGCAGCTTAGATAGCTTGCTTGAGCAGTTCTTC.

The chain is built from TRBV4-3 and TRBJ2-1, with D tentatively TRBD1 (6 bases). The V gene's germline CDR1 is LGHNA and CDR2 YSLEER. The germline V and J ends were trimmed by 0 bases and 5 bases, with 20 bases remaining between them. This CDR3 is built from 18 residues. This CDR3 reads CASSQDLGAAGDNNEQFF. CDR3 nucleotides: TGCGCCAGCAGCCAAGATCTGGGGGCAGCCGGGGATAACAATGAGCAGTTCTTC.

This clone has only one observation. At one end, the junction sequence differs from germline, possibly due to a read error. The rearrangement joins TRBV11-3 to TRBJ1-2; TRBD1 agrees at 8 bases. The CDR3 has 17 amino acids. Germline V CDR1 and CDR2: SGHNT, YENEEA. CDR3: CASSLDAHRGLTDGYTF. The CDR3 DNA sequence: TGTGCCAGCAGCCTAGACGCTCACAGGGGGTTGACCGACGGCTACACCTTC.

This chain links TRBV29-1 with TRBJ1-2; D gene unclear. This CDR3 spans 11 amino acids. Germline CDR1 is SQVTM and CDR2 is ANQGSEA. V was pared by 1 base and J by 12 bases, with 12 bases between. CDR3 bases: TGCAGCGTTGAAGGACGCGGGGTCCACACCTTC. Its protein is CSVEGRGVHTF.

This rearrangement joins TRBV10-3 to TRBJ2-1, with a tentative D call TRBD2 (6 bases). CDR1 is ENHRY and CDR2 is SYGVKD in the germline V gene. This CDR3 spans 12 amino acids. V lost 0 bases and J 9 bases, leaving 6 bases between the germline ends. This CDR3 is CAISESSGEQFF. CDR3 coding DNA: TGTGCCATCAGTGAGTCTAGCGGTGAGCAGTTCTTC.

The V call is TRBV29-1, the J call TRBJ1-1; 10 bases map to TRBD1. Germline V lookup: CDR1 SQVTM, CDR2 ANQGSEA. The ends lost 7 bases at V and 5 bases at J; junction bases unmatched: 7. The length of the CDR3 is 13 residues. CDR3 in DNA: TGCAGCGCAGACAGGGGGCACAATACTGAAGCTTTCTTT. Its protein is CSADRGHNTEAFF.

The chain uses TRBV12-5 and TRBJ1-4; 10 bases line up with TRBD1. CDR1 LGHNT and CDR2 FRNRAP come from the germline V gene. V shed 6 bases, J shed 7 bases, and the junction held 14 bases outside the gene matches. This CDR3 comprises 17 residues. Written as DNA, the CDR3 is TGTGCTAGTGGCCCCGGGACAGGGGCCTCAGGTGGTGAAAAACTGTTTTTT. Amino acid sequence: CASGPGTGASGGEKLFF.